A few counts support the clone carrying this T cell receptor (beta chain). Its antigen is not identified. Germline CDR1 is KGHDR and CDR2 is SFDVKD. CDR3 length: 15 amino acids. The V end was cut by 6 bases, the J end by 3 bases, with 14 bases between. TCRdb re-called the 5' RACE reads through MiXCR, storing one row per CDR3 protein. This table holds about 25,000 distinct CDR3 sequences, around 5.1% found once. The sample comes from a study of early T cells in non-severe SARS-CoV-2 infection. Overall study findings and caveats: Matches to VDJdb favored anti-spike CD8 responses and missed private and CD4 specificities.

This clonotype was sampled from an adult who was a healthcare worker with PCR-confirmed SARS-CoV-2 infection or an uninfected control (not recorded which). J is TRBJ2-1 and V is TRBV24-1, with D hard to call. Sequenced sample: whole blood. The CDR3 here is CATSKNLPYYNEQFF. The CDR3 coding sequence is TGTGCCACCAGTAAGAACTTACCATACTACAATGAGCAGTTCTTC.